This is a list of T cell receptor beta chains from one sample in a study of T cell repertoires in cytomegalovirus infection. MiXCR, run by TCRdb on the reads, gives a single entry per CDR3 protein. The sample contains about 740,000 distinct CDR3 sequences, roughly 33% of which appear only once. These receptors have no identified antigens. The sample consisted of cultured PBMCs, taken from culture after CMV antigen stimulation. These receptors came from a human donor in good health (CMV status not recorded). Some clones in this sample may be carry-over from other donors' samples. The CDR3 runs from the conserved cysteine through the conserved F or W. A D gene is named only where the DNA matches it firmly. Clone sizes are given selectively: once, few, many, or a class where the clone is expanded.

>.|TRBV7-2|TRBJ1-6|few
CASSFLGSPLHF
TGTGCCAGCAGCTTTCTTGGTTCACCCCTCCACTTT
>TRBD1|TRBV14|TRBJ1-1|few
CASSPPTGTGGEAFF
TGTGCCAGCAGCCCTCCGACCGGGACAGGGGGGGAAGCTTTCTTT
>.|TRBV6-1|TRBJ2-3|.
CASSPSGPLARQYF
TGTGCCAGCAGTCCCTCCGGGCCCTTGGCGAGGCAGTATTTT
>TRBD1|TRBV11-2|TRBJ1-4|.
CASSTTPDRVEKLFF
TGTGCCAGCAGCACCACTCCGGACAGGGTTGAAAAACTGTTTTTT
>TRBD1|TRBV12-3/TRBV12-4|TRBJ1-1|.
CASSLEAGGPTEAFF
TGTGCCAGCAGTTTGGAGGCAGGGGGCCCAACTGAAGCTTTCTTT
>.|TRBV4-1|TRBJ2-1|.
CASSQPGTVSYNEQFF
TGCGCCAGCAGCCAGCCCGGCACAGTTTCCTACAATGAGCAGTTCTTC
>.|TRBV7-8|TRBJ2-2|few
CASSPTLVGGDGELFF
TGTGCCAGCAGCCCGACCCTGGTTGGAGGAGACGGGGAGCTGTTTTTT
>.|TRBV2|TRBJ2-2|.
CASSFSLDSITGELFF
TGTGCCAGCTCCTTTAGTTTGGACAGTATCACCGGGGAGCTGTTTTTT
>.|TRBV12-3/TRBV12-4|TRBJ1-4|.
CASSLGGGKLFF
TGTGCCAGCAGTTTGGGAGGAGGAAAACTGTTTTTT
>.|TRBV7-8|TRBJ2-7|.
CASSFPFPREQYF
TGTGCCAGCAGCTTTCCCTTTCCAAGGGAGCAGTACTTC
>TRBD2|TRBV6-2/TRBV6-3|TRBJ2-3|.
CASRALAGSRDTQYF
TGTGCCAGCAGAGCACTAGCGGGATCTAGAGATACGCAGTATTTT
>.|TRBV27|TRBJ2-7|.
CASSPTSGGFPYEQYF
TGTGCCAGCAGTCCCACATCAGGGGGGTTCCCCTACGAGCAGTACTTC
>.|TRBV19|TRBJ1-5|few
CASSMARDQPQHF
TGTGCCAGTAGTATGGCCCGTGATCAGCCCCAGCATTTT
>TRBD1|TRBV6-1|TRBJ1-1|.
CASGPGDSALKGTEAFF
TGTGCCAGCGGACCAGGGGACAGTGCTCTTAAGGGCACTGAAGCTTTCTTT
>TRBD1|TRBV12-3/TRBV12-4|TRBJ1-5|.
CARKTHGQGRRSNQPQHF
TGTGCCAGAAAAACCCATGGACAGGGCCGACGGAGCAATCAGCCCCAGCATTTT
>.|TRBV9|TRBJ1-4|.
CASSVAGGTNEKLFF
TGTGCCAGCAGCGTAGCGGGGGGAACTAATGAAAAACTGTTTTTT
>.|TRBV2|TRBJ1-6|few
CASSSGWSNSPLHF
TGTGCCAGCAGCTCAGGGTGGAGTAATTCACCCCTCCACTTT
>TRBD1|TRBV29-1|TRBJ2-7|.
CSAVQGAPLYEQYF
TGCAGCGCTGTTCAGGGGGCTCCCCTTTACGAGCAGTACTTC
>TRBD1|TRBV19|TRBJ2-5|few
CASSPGTVVQETQYF
TGTGCCAGTAGTCCCGGGACAGTAGTCCAAGAGACCCAGTACTTC
>TRBD1|TRBV7-6|TRBJ2-5|few
CASTRWDRQETQYF
TGTGCCAGCACGCGCTGGGACAGGCAAGAGACCCAGTACTTC
>.|TRBV18|TRBJ2-7|.
CASSPGRMSSYEQYF
TGTGCCAGCTCACCGGGGCGCATGAGCTCCTACGAGCAGTACTTC
>.|TRBV7-2|TRBJ1-2|many
CASSLVAQGGGYTF
TGTGCCAGCAGCTTAGTCGCGCAGGGTGGTGGCTACACCTTC
>.|TRBV27|TRBJ1-4|few
CASSLGGRFGEKLFF
TGTGCCAGCAGTTTAGGGGGACGGTTTGGGGAAAAACTGTTTTTT
>TRBD2|TRBV6-2/TRBV6-3|TRBJ2-1|.
CASSLAGAEYNEQFF
TGTGCCAGCAGCTTAGCGGGAGCGGAATACAATGAGCAGTTCTTC
>.|TRBV6-6|TRBJ2-3|.
CASSYSPGITDTQYF
TGTGCCAGCAGTTACAGCCCAGGCATCACAGATACGCAGTATTTT
>.|TRBV19|TRBJ2-1|.
CASSILTGFYNEQFF
TGTGCCAGTAGTATACTCACCGGGTTCTACAATGAGCAGTTCTTC
>.|TRBV11-2|TRBJ2-1|few
CASTSPSYSDNEQFF
TGTGCCAGCACAAGCCCGTCGTATTCAGACAATGAGCAGTTCTTC
>.|TRBV10-3|TRBJ1-5|few
CAISESGGNQPQHF
TGTGCCATCAGTGAGTCCGGGGGGAATCAGCCCCAGCATTTT
>.|TRBV20-1|TRBJ2-1|few
CSAQNPGLKADNEQFF
TGCAGTGCTCAAAACCCGGGACTGAAGGCGGACAATGAGCAGTTCTTC
>.|TRBV6-1|TRBJ2-6|.
CASSTRGSGANVLTF
TGTGCCAGCTCAACCCGGGGCTCTGGGGCCAACGTCCTGACTTTC
>.|TRBV27|TRBJ2-2|.
CASSPLASTGELFF
TGTGCCAGCAGCCCACTAGCTTCGACCGGGGAGCTGTTTTTT
>.|TRBV11-2|TRBJ2-4|few
CASRPNLGAKNIQYF
TGTGCCAGCAGGCCAAACCTTGGGGCCAAAAACATTCAGTACTTC
>TRBD1|TRBV4-1|TRBJ1-2|few
CASSLLETGQYGYTF
TGCGCCAGCAGCCTTTTGGAGACAGGGCAGTATGGCTACACCTTC
>.|TRBV7-2|TRBJ2-1|few
CASSLQPPYNEQFF
TGTGCCAGCAGCTTACAACCACCTTACAATGAGCAGTTCTTC
>TRBD1|TRBV14|TRBJ1-1|.
CASSQGNPRLTGGNTEAFF
TGTGCCAGCAGCCAAGGAAACCCCAGATTGACAGGGGGGAACACTGAAGCTTTCTTT
>.|TRBV12-3/TRBV12-4|TRBJ1-5|many
CASSFGGSQPQHF
TGTGCCAGCAGCTTCGGTGGGAGTCAGCCCCAGCATTTT
>.|TRBV11-3|TRBJ2-2|few
CASSLESLAGTGELFF
TGTGCCAGCAGCTTAGAGAGCCTAGCTGGGACCGGGGAGCTGTTTTTT